This entry is about one T cell receptor (beta chain). What it binds is unknown. Within the sample, other DNA sequences also encode this same CDR3. Clones were read by immunoSEQ multiplex PCR, and TCRdb kept only the in-frame ones, dropping some. Among over 65,000 clones, about 80% were seen once, and the ten largest hold about 0.4%. The data belong to a study of OX40 agonist ivuxolimab in advanced cancers. Overall study context: Partial responses, seen in three patients, involved one hepatocellular carcinoma and two cutaneous melanomas. The study's findings and limits: Averaging showed that CD8+ T cells had more expanded clones than CD4+ did.

CDR3 size: 11 residues. Germline CDR1 reads MDHEN; CDR2 reads SYDVKM. V lost 10 bases and J 2 bases, leaving 8 bases between the germline ends. The sequence was obtained from an adult with an advanced solid tumor such as melanoma, head and neck, liver or kidney cancer. Here the sequenced sample was CD4+ or CD8+ T cells sorted from blood, taken in a trial of the OX40 agonist ivuxolimab. This chain joins TRBV28 and TRBJ1-1; no reliable D call. The chain's CDR3 is CATEGNTEAFF. The CDR3 region has the DNA TGTGCCACCGAGGGTAACACTGAAGCTTTCTTT. Combining the CDR3 with reference TRBV28 and TRBJ1-1 gives the whole variable domain DVKVTQSSRYLVKRTGEKVFLECVQDMDHENMFWYRQDPGLGLRLIYFSYDVKMKEKGDIPEGYSVSREKKERFSLILESASTNQTSMYLCATEGNTEAFFGQGTRLTVV.